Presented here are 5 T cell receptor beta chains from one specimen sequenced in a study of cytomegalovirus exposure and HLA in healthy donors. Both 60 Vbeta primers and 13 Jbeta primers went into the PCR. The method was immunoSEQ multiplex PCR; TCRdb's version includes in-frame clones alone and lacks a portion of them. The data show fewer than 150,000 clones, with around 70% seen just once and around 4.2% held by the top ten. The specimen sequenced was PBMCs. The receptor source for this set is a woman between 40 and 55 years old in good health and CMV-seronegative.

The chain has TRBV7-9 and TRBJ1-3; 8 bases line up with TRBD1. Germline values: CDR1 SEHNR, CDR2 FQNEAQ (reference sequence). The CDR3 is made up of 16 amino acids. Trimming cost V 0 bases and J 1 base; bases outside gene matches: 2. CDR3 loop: CASSLAQGASGNTIYF. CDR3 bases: TGTGCCAGCAGCTTAGCTCAGGGGGCATCTGGAAACACCATATATTTT.

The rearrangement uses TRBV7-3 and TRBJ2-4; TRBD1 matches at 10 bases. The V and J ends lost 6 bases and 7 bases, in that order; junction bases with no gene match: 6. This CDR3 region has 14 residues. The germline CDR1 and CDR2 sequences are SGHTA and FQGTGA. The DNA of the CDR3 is TGTGCCAGCAGTCCGGGGACAGGGGATAACATTCAGTACTTC. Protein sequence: CASSPGTGDNIQYF.

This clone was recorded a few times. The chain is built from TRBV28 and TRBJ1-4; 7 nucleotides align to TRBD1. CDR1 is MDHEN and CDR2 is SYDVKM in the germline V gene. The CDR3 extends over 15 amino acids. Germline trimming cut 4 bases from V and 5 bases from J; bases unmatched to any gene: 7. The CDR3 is CASSSPGQMNEKLFF. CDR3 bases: TGTGCCAGCAGTTCACCGGGACAGATGAATGAAAAACTGTTTTTT.

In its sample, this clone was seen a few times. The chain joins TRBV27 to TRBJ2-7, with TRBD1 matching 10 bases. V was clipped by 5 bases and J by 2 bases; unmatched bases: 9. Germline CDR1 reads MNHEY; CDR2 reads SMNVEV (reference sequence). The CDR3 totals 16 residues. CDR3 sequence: CASSPLPGTGAYEQYF. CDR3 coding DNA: TGTGCCAGCAGTCCCCTCCCCGGGACAGGGGCCTACGAGCAGTACTTC.

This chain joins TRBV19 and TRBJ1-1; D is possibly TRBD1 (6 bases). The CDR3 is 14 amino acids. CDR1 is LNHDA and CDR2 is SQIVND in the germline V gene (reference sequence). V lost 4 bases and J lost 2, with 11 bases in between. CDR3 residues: CASSTGTSNTEAFF. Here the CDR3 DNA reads TGTGCCAGTAGTACAGGGACAAGCAACACTGAAGCTTTCTTT.